Shown below are 6 T cell receptor beta chains from a single sample sequenced in a study of T cells in narcolepsy. Some clones are missing from TCRdb's copy, which holds only in-frame ones; the method was immunoSEQ multiplex PCR. This sample carries over 25,000 clones, around 79% of them seen once, and the ten largest clones take 6.6%. The sample consisted of memory (CD45RA-) CD4+ T cells from blood. Receptors were obtained from a human donor in good health.

CDR3 DNA: TGTGCCAGCAGCTTGGGGCCCCTACGAGCAGATACGCAGTATTTT. Its translation is CASSLGPLRADTQYF. The chain uses TRBV5-6 and TRBJ2-3; D gene unclear. This CDR3 region has 15 residues. The germline V gene encodes CDR1 SGHDT and CDR2 YYEEEE. V was cut by 0 bases and J by 4 bases, with 12 bases left in between.

V and J are TRBV9 and TRBJ2-1, with 9 bases fitting TRBD2. The CDR3 runs 11 residues. From germline, CDR1 is SGDLS and CDR2 YYNGEE. This chain's CDR3 is CASGGYNEQFF. CDR3 DNA sequence: TGTGCGAGCGGGGGGTACAATGAGCAGTTCTTC.

This chain connects TRBV5-5 to TRBJ2-7; D unclear. The CDR3 has 14 amino acids. Germline V gene sequence: CDR1 SGHKS, CDR2 YYEKEE (reference sequence). V lost 4 bases, J lost 0 bases, and 11 bases lay in between. The DNA for the CDR3 is TGTGCCAGCAGCCACCGACGGACCTCCTACGAGCAGTACTTC. It translates to CASSHRRTSYEQYF. Full variable domain (missing parts from reference TRBV5-5 and TRBJ2-7): DAGVTQSPTHLIKTRGQQVTLRCSPISGHKSVSWYQQVLGQGPQFIFQYYEKEERGRGNFPDRFSARQFPNYSSELNVNALLLGDSALYLCASSHRRTSYEQYFGPGTRLTVT.

This clone appeared a single time. The chain recombines TRBV19 with TRBJ2-1, with TRBD1 identical over 8 bases. CDR3 size: 14 residues. J was trimmed by 5 bases and V by 4 bases; bases with no gene match: 4. Germline CDR1 is LNHDA and CDR2 is SQIVND (reference sequence). The CDR3 DNA reads as TGTGCCAGTAGTACGGACAGGGTAAACAATGAGCAGTTCTTC. As protein: CASSTDRVNNEQFF. Using reference TRBV19 and TRBJ2-1 for the parts outside the CDR3, the full variable domain is DGGITQSPKYLFRKEGQNVTLSCEQNLNHDAMYWYRQDPGQGLRLIYYSQIVNDFQKGDIAEGYSVSREKKESFPLTVTSAQKNPTAFYLCASSTDRVNNEQFFGPGTRLTVL.

V and J are TRBV10-3 and TRBJ2-5; 14 positions match TRBD2. The DNA end favors TRBJ2-7, so the J call may be wrong. The CDR3 runs 17 residues. Per the germline V gene, CDR1 is ENHRY and CDR2 is SYGVKD. The DNA of the CDR3 is TGTGCCATCAGCCCGGGACTAGCGGGGGTGAACCCCCCCGAGCAGTACTTC. It codes for CAISPGLAGVNPPEQYF.

This clone appeared a few times. This chain links TRBV19 with TRBJ1-4; tentatively, D is TRBD1 (5 bases). The germline V and J ends were trimmed by 2 bases and 7 bases, with 14 bases remaining between them. This CDR3 is 15 amino acids long. Per germline, CDR1 LNHDA and CDR2 SQIVND (reference sequence). The CDR3 loop reads CASSINRPSGEKLFF. DNA of the CDR3: TGTGCCAGTAGTATAAACAGGCCTTCTGGTGAAAAACTGTTTTTT.